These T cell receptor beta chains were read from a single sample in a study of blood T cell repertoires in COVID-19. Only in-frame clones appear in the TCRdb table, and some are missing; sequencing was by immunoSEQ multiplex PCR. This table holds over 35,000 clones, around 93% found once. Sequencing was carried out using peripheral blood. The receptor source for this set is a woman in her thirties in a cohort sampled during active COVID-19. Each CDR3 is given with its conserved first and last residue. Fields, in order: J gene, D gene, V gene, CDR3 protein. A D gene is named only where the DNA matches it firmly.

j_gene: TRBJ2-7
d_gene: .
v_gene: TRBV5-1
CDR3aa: CASSLASEQYF

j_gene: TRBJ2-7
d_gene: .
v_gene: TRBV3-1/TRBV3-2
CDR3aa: CASSVPGSYEQYF

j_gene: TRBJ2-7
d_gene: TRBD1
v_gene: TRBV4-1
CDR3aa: CASSPTGAYEQYF

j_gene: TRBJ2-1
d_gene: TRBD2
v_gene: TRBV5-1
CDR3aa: CASRSGTSGYNEQFF

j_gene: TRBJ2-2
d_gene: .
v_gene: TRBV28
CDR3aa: CASSPTDINTGELFF

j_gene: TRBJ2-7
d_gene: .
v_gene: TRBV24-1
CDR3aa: CATSDPHRGNYEQYF

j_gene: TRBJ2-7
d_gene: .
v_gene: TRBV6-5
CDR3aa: CASSFLREQYF

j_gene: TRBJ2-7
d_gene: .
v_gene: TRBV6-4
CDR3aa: CASSVSPQDPYEQYF

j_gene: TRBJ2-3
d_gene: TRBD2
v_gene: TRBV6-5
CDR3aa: CASSRLSGITDTQYF

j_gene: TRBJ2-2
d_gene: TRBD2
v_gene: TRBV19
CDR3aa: CASTGAGALNTGELFF

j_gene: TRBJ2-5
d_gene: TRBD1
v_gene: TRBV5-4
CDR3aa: CASSQGAGRSETQYF

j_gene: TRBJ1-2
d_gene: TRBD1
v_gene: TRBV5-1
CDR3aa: CASSLDRGQEGYTF

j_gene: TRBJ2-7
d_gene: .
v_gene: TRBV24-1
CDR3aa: CATGQGSGEQYF

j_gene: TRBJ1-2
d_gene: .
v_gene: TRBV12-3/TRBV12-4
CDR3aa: CASSSGVGYTF

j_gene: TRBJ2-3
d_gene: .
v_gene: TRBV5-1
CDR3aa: CASSLDPRGTDTQYF

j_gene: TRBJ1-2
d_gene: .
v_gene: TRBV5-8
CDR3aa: CASTLPGSYGYTF

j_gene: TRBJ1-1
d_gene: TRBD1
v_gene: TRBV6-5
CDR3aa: CASSYGQAMNTEAFF

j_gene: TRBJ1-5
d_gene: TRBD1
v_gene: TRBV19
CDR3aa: CASSTTGQGRNQPQHF

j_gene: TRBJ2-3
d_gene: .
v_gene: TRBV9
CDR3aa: CASSGQGSTDTQYF

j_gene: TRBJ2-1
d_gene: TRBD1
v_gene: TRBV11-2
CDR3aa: CASSLVGTGANEQFF

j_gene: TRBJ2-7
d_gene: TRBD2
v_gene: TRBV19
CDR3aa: CASSQASGAYEQYF

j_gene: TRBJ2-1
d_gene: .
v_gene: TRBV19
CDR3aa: CASSMSRRYYNEQFF

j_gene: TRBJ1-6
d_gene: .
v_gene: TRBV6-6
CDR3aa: CASSYSGLGSSPLHF

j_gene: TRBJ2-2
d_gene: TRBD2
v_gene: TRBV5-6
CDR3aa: CASSFSGRANGELFF

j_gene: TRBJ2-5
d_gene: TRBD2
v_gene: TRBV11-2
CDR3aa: CASSFSGTREETQYF

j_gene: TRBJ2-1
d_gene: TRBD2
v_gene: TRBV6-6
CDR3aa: CASTDPRGSSYNEQFF

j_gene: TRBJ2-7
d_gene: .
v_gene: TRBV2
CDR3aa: CASSEGLLAYTYEQYF

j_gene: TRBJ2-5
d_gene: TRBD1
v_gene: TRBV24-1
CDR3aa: CATSDSPGQGMETQYF

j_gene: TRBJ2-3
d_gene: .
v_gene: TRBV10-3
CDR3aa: CAISDGRITTDTQYF

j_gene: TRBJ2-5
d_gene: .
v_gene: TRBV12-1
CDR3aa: CASSFEGAGQETQYF

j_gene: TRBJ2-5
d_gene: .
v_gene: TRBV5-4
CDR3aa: CASSLSGSQETQYF

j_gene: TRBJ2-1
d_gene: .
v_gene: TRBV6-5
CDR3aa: CASSSYSVRNEQFF

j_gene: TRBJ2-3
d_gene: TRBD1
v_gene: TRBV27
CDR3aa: CASSWSTGEFTQYF

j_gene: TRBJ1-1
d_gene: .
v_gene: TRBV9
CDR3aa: CASSGWGGPEAFF

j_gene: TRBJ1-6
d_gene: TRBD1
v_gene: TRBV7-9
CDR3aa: CASSLGQGFYNSPLHF

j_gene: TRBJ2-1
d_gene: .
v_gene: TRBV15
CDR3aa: CATAQGGSYNEQFF

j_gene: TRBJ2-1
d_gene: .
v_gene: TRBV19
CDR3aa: CASSPMGHGRNNEQFF

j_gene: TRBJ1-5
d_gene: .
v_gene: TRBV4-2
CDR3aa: CASSQGGNSNQPQHF

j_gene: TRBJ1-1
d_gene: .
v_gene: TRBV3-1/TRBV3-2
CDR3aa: CASSHAIWGGARDTEAFF

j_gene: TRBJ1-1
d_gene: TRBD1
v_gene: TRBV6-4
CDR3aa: CASRSWTGDTEAFF

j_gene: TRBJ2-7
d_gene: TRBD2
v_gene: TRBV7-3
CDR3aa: CASSLTRGTEQYF

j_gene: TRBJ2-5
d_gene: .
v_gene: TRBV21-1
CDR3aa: CASSKQGQETQYF

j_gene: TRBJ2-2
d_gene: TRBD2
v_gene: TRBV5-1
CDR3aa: CARKLPSGHANTGELFF

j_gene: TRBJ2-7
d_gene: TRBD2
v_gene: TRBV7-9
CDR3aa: CASSPRGSGSNEQYF

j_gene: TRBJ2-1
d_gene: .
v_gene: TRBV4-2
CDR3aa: CASSQDRGAPRANEQFF

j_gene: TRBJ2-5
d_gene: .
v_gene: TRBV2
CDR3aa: CASHFRGLRETQYF

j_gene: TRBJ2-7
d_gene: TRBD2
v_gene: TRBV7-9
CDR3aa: CASSLALSLASGKYEQYF

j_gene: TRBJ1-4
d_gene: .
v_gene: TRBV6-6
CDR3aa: CASSYSMARGDEKLFF

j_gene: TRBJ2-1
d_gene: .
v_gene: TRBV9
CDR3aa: CASSGRGNEQFF

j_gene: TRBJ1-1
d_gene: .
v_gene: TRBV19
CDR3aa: CASSTHTGGFRAEAFF

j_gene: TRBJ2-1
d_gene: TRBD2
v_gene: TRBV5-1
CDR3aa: CASSLPSGRRDEQFF

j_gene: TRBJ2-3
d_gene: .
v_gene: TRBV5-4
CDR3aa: CASSSPNRADTQYF

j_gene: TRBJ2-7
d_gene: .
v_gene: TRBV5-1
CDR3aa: CASSLSAPGEQYF

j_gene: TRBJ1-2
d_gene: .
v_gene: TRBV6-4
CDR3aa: CASSEAQATNYGYTF